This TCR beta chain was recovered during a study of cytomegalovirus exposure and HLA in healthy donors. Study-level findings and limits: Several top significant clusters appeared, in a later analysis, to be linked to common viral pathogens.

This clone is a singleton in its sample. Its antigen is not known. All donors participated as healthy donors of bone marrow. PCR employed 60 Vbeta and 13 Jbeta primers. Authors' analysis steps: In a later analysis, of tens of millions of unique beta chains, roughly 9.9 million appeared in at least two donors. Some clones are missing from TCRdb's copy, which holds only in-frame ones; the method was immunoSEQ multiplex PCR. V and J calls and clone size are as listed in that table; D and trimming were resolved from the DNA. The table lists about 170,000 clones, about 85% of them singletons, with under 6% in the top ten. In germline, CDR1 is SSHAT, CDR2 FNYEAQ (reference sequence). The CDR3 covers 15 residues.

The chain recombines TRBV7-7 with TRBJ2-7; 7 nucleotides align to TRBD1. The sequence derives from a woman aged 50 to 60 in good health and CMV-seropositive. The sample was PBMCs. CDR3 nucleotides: TGTGCTAGCCCCGACAGGGACCCACCTCCCTACGAGCAGTACTTC. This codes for CASPDRDPPPYEQYF.